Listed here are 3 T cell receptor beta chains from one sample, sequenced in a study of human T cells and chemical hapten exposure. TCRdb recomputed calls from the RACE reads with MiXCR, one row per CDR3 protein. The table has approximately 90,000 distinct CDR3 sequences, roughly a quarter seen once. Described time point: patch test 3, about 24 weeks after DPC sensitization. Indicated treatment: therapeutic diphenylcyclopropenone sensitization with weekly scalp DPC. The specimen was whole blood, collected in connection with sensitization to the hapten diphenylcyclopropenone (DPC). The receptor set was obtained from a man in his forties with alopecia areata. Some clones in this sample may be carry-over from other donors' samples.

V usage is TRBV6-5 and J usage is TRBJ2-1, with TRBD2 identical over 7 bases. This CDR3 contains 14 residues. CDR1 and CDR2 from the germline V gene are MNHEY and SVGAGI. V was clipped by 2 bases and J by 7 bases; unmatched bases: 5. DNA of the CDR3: TGTGCCAGCAGTTACACCAGGACTAGGAATGAGCAGTTCTTC. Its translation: CASSYTRTRNEQFF.

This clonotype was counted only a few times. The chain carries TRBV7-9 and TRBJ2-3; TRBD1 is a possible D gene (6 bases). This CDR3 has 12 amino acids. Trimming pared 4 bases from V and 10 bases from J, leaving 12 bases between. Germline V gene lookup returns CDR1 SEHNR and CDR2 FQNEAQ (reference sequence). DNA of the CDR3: TGTGCCAGCAGCTACACAGGGTATGCGCAGTATTTT. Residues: CASSYTGYAQYF.

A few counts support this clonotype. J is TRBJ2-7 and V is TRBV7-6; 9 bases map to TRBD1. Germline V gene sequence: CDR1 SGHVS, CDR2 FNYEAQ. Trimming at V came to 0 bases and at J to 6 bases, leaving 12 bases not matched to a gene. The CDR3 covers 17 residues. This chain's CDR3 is CASSLAPGTGQMSEQYF. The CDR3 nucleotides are TGTGCCAGCAGCTTAGCACCCGGGACAGGGCAGATGAGCGAGCAGTACTTC.